This T cell receptor (beta chain) was captured by sequencing in a study of shared clonotypes between healthy human individuals. Only in-frame clones appear in the TCRdb table, and some are missing; sequencing was by immunoSEQ multiplex PCR. Among around 1.4 million clones listed, approximately 98.5% were seen once. V was trimmed by 9 bases and J by 3 bases, leaving 22 bases between them. Germline V gives CDR1 SGDLS, CDR2 YYNGEE. This CDR3 has 15 amino acids. Source material: naive CD4+ T cells sorted from blood. Subset noted: CD45RA+ positively selected. The receptor was derived from a man aged 30 to 45 in good health. The rearrangement links TRBV9 to TRBJ2-7, with D tentatively TRBD1 (6 bases). CDR3 nucleotides: TGTGCCATCCAGAATGTTCCGGGACAAGGCTACGAGCAGTACTTC. Amino acids: CAIQNVPGQGYEQYF.